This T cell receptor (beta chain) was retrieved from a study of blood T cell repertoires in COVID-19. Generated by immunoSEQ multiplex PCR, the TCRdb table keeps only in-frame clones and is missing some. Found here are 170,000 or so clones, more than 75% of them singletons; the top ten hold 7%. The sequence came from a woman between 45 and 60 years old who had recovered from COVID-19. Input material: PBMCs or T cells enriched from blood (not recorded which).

The DNA of the CDR3 is TGTGCCAGTAGTAATGGGAGGGGAACTGAAGCTTTCTTT. This encodes CASSNGRGTEAFF. V and J are TRBV19 and TRBJ1-1; TRBD1 is a possible D gene (5 bases). The CDR3 consists of 13 residues. V was trimmed by 4 bases and J by 5 bases, leaving 11 bases between them. In germline, CDR1 is LNHDA, CDR2 SQIVND (reference sequence).